Sequencing of this T cell receptor beta chain was carried out in a study of T cells in Graves' hyperthyroidism and ophthalmopathy. CDR3 size: 19 residues. Germline CDR1 reads SGHTA; CDR2 reads FQGTGA. The V gene lost 5 bases and the J gene lost 4 bases, with 27 bases spanning the gap. When ophthalmopathy did not progress within 18 months, Graves' hyperthyroidism was considered stable. The investigators amplified TCR beta CDR3 regions from RNA transcripts. The TCR CDR3 was amplified in a first-round RT-PCR using the HTBI primer set. One entry per CDR3 protein, called by TCRdb with MiXCR from the multiplex PCR reads. The sample holds 560,000 or so distinct CDR3 sequences, around 42% seen once.

The origin of this receptor is a woman under 30 with Graves' hyperthyroidism. The chain combines TRBV7-3 with TRBJ1-5; perhaps TRBD1 as D (5 bases). The sample taken for sequencing was peripheral blood or thyroid tissue (not recorded which). CDR3 sequence (DNA): TGTGCCAGCAGCCCCTTTCCGGGCAGTGCGACAGACGTGAATCAGCCCCAGCATTTT. Residues: CASSPFPGSATDVNQPQHF.